A single TCR beta chain is shown here with its context. The antigen remains undetermined. One end of the junction is discordant with germline, which a read error may explain. The data were obtained in a study of glioma-infiltrating T cells. Whole-study results and caveats: A blood CDR3 motif signature was depleted in highly divergent patients.

Germline CDR1 is ENHRY and CDR2 is SYGVKD. This CDR3 is built from 15 residues. Amplification of TCR alpha and beta CDR3 regions from RNA used iRepertoire nested multiplex PCR. One-step reverse transcription and amplification started from approximately 100-400 ng of tissue mRNA or PBMC total RNA. Each CDR3 protein gets one entry after TCRdb re-called the multiplex PCR reads with MiXCR. The table has around 350,000 distinct CDR3 sequences, about 40% seen once. The sample taken for sequencing was glioma tissue, nonneoplastic brain tissue, or PBMCs (not recorded which). V gene TRBV10-3 combines with J gene TRBJ2-7; TRBD2 matches at 14 bases. The clonotype was recovered from a human donor with low-grade glioma or glioblastoma, undergoing nonglioma brain surgery, or in good health (not recorded which). The CDR3 loop is CSISETSGRVDEQYF. CDR3 coding DNA: TGTTCCATCAGTGAGACTAGCGGGAGGGTGGACGAGCAGTACTTC.